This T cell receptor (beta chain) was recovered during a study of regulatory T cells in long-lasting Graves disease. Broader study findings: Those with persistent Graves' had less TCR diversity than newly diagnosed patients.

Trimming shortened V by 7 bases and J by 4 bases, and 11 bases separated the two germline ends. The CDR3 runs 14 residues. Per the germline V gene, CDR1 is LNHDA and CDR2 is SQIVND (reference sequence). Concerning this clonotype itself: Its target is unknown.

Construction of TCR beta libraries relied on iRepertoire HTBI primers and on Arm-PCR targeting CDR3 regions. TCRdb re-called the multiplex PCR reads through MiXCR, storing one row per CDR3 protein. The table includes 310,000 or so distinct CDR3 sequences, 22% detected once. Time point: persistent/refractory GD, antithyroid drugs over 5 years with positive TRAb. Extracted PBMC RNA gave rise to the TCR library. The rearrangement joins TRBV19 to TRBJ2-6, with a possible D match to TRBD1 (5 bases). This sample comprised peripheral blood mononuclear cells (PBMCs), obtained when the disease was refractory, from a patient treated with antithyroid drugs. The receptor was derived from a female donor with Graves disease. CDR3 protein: CASISRAGANVLTF. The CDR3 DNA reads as TGTGCCAGTATATCCAGGGCCGGGGCCAACGTCCTGACTTTC.